The rows below give T cell receptor beta chains drawn from one sample of a study of radiotherapy plus CTLA-4 blockade in lung cancer. Sequencing used immunoSEQ multiplex PCR; TCRdb keeps in-frame clones, though not all of them. The sample holds some 71,000 clones, approximately 79% seen once. The input for sequencing was peripheral blood, taken from a patient treated with radiotherapy plus ipilimumab. The receptors derive from a human donor with non-small cell lung cancer whose response to radiotherapy plus ipilimumab could not be evaluated. Some clones in this sample may be carry-over from other donors' samples. Each CDR3 is given with its conserved first and last residue. The D gene is left open where the match is weak. Clone size is shown for a subset of rows, as once, few, many or a class of expanded clone.

size,D,V,J,CDR3,DNA
.,.,TRBV5-1,TRBJ1-2,CASSLVGRGDGYTF,TGCGCCAGCAGCTTGGTCGGCAGGGGAGACGGCTACACCTTC
few,TRBD1,TRBV15,TRBJ1-2,CATSRSRTGADGYTF,TGTGCCACCAGCAGATCACGGACAGGGGCGGATGGCTACACCTTC
.,TRBD1,TRBV19,TRBJ1-5,CASSIGQGTRQPQHF,TGTGCCAGTAGTATAGGACAGGGCACGAGGCAGCCCCAGCATTTT
.,.,TRBV11-2,TRBJ2-1,CASSSEGWDEQFF,TGTGCCAGCAGCTCTGAGGGTTGGGATGAGCAGTTCTTC
.,.,TRBV18,TRBJ2-2,CASSPPGISGELFF,TGTGCCAGCTCACCCCCAGGGATCTCCGGGGAGCTGTTTTTT
.,TRBD1,TRBV10-3,TRBJ1-2,CAISESTGGGNGYTF,TGTGCCATCAGTGAGTCTACAGGGGGGGGGAATGGCTACACCTTC
.,TRBD1,TRBV6-1,TRBJ1-2,CATRRGTGGLGYTF,TGTGCCACCCGGCGCGGCACAGGGGGCTTAGGCTACACCTTC
.,.,TRBV9,TRBJ2-7,CASSPRQVSYEQYF,TGTGCCAGCAGCCCCCGGCAGGTCAGCTACGAGCAGTACTTC
.,TRBD1,TRBV6-6,TRBJ1-2,CASSYSSGGYGYTF,TGTGCCAGCAGTTACTCTTCAGGGGGCTATGGCTACACCTTC
.,TRBD1,TRBV28,TRBJ1-5,CASSWDRVSNQPQHF,TGTGCCAGCAGTTGGGACAGGGTGAGCAATCAGCCCCAGCATTTT
few,.,TRBV19,TRBJ1-2,CASSPQSNYGYTF,TGTGCCAGTAGCCCCCAAAGCAACTATGGCTACACCTTC
.,.,TRBV11-2,TRBJ1-4,CASSPGWGNEKLFF,TGTGCCAGCAGCCCAGGGTGGGGTAATGAAAAACTGTTTTTT
.,.,TRBV11-2,TRBJ1-2,CASSPQGVRGYTF,TGTGCCAGCAGCCCACAGGGAGTGCGCGGCTACACCTTC
.,TRBD1,TRBV11-3,TRBJ2-2,CASSQQGTNTGELFF,TGTGCCAGCAGCCAACAGGGGACCAACACCGGGGAGCTGTTTTTT
.,TRBD2,TRBV5-1,TRBJ2-1,CASSLALLAGYNEQFF,TGCGCCAGCAGCTTGGCCCTCCTAGCGGGGTACAATGAGCAGTTCTTC
.,.,TRBV10-3,TRBJ2-7,CAIGEQQGYEQYF,TGTGCCATCGGGGAGCAACAGGGATACGAGCAGTACTTC
.,.,TRBV18,TRBJ1-6,CASSRDSNSPLHF,TGTGCCAGCTCCCGGGATTCCAATTCACCCCTCCACTTT
.,.,TRBV27,TRBJ2-1,CASSLGPSDLGGEQFF,TGTGCCAGCAGTTTAGGCCCGTCAGATTTGGGGGGTGAGCAGTTCTTC
once,TRBD2,TRBV6-5,TRBJ2-3,CASSYGEGGDTQYF,TGTGCCAGCAGTTACGGGGAGGGTGGAGATACGCAGTATTTT
.,.,TRBV28,TRBJ1-6,CASSLTQIGEGSPLHF,TGTGCCAGCAGTTTGACCCAAATCGGAGAGGGTTCACCCCTCCACTTT
.,.,TRBV18,TRBJ1-5,CASSPPSTENQPQHF,TGTGCCAGCTCACCACCGTCGACAGAAAATCAGCCCCAGCATTTT
.,TRBD2,TRBV5-1,TRBJ2-5,CASSSASGGRETQYF,TGCGCCAGCAGCTCCGCTAGCGGGGGGCGGGAGACCCAGTACTTC
.,TRBD1,TRBV18,TRBJ2-3,CASSPRQGEGDTQYF,TGTGCCAGCTCACCACGACAGGGGGAGGGAGATACGCAGTATTTT
few,TRBD2,TRBV29-1,TRBJ2-7,CSVRGTSGVLEQYF,TGCAGCGTTCGAGGGACTAGCGGGGTTCTCGAGCAGTACTTC